This note documents a single TCR beta chain sequence. This clonotype was seen ten or more times. Its antigen has not been determined. No per-base quality is available; no much larger clone lies one base away. Explained via the paper, the treatment or condition label denotes: live attenuated yellow fever vaccine strain. A standard Ficoll-Paque protocol was used to isolate PBMCs from peripheral blood. Dynabeads CD4 and CD8 positive selection kits were used to isolate CD4 and CD8 T-cell fractions. TriZol was used to extract RNA from bulk PBMCs, CD4 and CD8 fractions, and dextramer-positive and dextramer-negative fractions. The data belong to a study of T cells after yellow fever vaccination (dated by TCRdb to the late 2010s). For the study in its entirety: The SMART-Seq v4 Ultra Low Input RNA kit was used to prepare libraries from fractions with low cell numbers. Bulk TCR alpha and beta repertoires were sequenced longitudinally to track T-cell clones before and after primary and booster YFV17D yellow fever vaccination. Two healthy male donors made up the cohort, one aged 18 to 30 years and the other aged 30 to 40 years. Blood was collected at multiple timepoints before and after primary and secondary immunization, and bulk PBMC replicates and cell subsets were isolated.

Beyond this particular receptor, the publication reports: Computational filtering was needed because FACS-sorted repertoires could contain abundant contaminating clonotypes from the bulk population. Only a couple of donors were included in the study, so the extent to which the findings can be generalized is limited. Most clones expanded after primary vaccination (approximately 97% of CD4 and over 80% of CD8) were re-detected after the booster, suggesting that broad memory maintenance occurred. A small share of clonotypes was detected in both CD4 and CD8 compartments, with the overlap likely arising from convergent recombination. Compared with the primary T-cell response, the secondary T-cell response was faster but weaker, reaching its peak on day 5 rather than on day 15.

The germline V gene supplies CDR1 SGHRS and CDR2 YFSETQ. V is cut back by 3 bases and J by 6 bases, with 8 bases in the junction unmatched. The CDR3 starts with the cysteine, ends with the phenylalanine, and has 16 residues. Solely the CDR3 DNA is kept, with 48 bases framed from the first base. Synthesis of TCR cDNA relied on 5'RACE template switching, a step that introduced a universal primer site along with unique molecular identifiers. Priming of cDNA synthesis was performed from both the TCR alpha and TCR beta constant segments. Two PCR steps were used to amplify libraries, with sample barcodes and sequencing adapters being added in the second step. Sequencing of libraries was performed on Illumina HiSeq 2500 (2x100 bp) or NovaSeq (2x150 bp). Turning to the authors' computational methods: Demultiplexing of reads and collapsing into UMI consensus sequences were performed with MIGEC, and V(D)J alignment was carried out with MiXCR. Vaccine-responding clonotypes were defined with edgeR using replicate PBMC samples, requiring FDR below 0.01 and a log2 fold change above 5 up to day 15. Each bulk clonotype received a CD4 or CD8 identity based on whether the sequenced CD4 or CD8 repertoire contained that clonotype at higher abundance. TCRdb applied fastp at Q25 and MiXCR to the public reads, then kept only in-frame beta chains. Here each entry gathers all rows of one CDR3 protein and keeps the most common genes and DNA. TCRdb's processing, not the study's, gives the V and J calls here. Present in this sample are under 300,000 distinct CDR3 sequences, 6.9% of which were seen just once. The top ten clones comprise roughly 0.9% of the sample.

The sequence joins TRBV5-1 to TRBJ2-1; 11 central bases correspond to TRBD2. The source was CD4+ T cells sorted from PBMCs, collected 15 days after the yellow fever booster vaccination. The clonotype originates from a young man who received the YFV17D yellow fever vaccine. The CDR3 loop reads CASSWEGLAGGNEQFF. Here is the DNA: TGCGCCAGCAGCTGGGAGGGGCTAGCGGGAGGCAATGAGCAGTTCTTC.